The 20 T cell receptor beta chains given below trace back to one sample, sequenced in a study of metastatic and nonmetastatic thyroid tumors. Patients underwent thyroid surgery, and none had received any treatment before it. From the PCR reads, TCRdb re-called clones with MiXCR. The sample yields about 28,000 clones, roughly 20% seen once. The sequencing input was blood. The source of these receptors is a female donor with papillary thyroid cancer or a benign thyroid nodule (not recorded which). Some clones in this sample may be carry-over from other donors' samples.

This rearrangement joins TRBV11-2 to TRBJ2-1, with 7 bases identical to TRBD2. Germline V gives CDR1 SGHAT, CDR2 FQNNGV. Trimming removed 0 bases from V and 3 bases from J; junction bases left unmatched: 8. The CDR3 runs to 17 residues. Here the CDR3 DNA reads TGTGCCAGCAGCTTAGAGGGTAGCGGGCCGTACTACAATGAGCAGTTCTTC. This encodes CASSLEGSGPYYNEQFF.

This clone was seen many times. Here the CDR3 DNA reads TGTGCCAGCAGAGGACTAGCGGGGGTCTACGAGCAGTACTTC. It yields the protein CASRGLAGVYEQYF. The chain has TRBV2 and TRBJ2-7, with 13 nucleotides matching TRBD2. CDR1 is SNHLY and CDR2 is FYNNEI in the germline V gene. Trimming took 6 bases from V and 3 from J; bases not matched to a gene: 2. The CDR3 runs 14 residues. The whole variable domain, filled in from reference TRBV2 and TRBJ2-7, reads EPEVTQTPSHQVTQMGQEVILRCVPISNHLYFYWYRQILGQKVEFLVSFYNNEISEKSEIFDDQFSVERPDGSNFTLKIRSTKLEDSAMYFCASRGLAGVYEQYFGPGTRLTVT.

This clone was detected many times. The V and J genes are TRBV28 and TRBJ2-5; D may be TRBD1 (6 bases). The germline V gene encodes CDR1 MDHEN and CDR2 SYDVKM. Trimming removed 8 bases from V and 0 bases from J, with 13 bases in between. The CDR3 has 14 amino acids. The CDR3, as DNA: TGTGCCAGCCGAAGGACAGAGTACCAAGAGACCCAGTACTTC. It is translated as CASRRTEYQETQYF.

The chain employs TRBV4-1 and TRBJ1-5, with 8 bases fitting TRBD1. Looked up from germline, CDR1 is MGHRA and CDR2 is YSYEKL. V shed 4 bases, J shed 7 bases, and the junction held 3 bases outside the gene matches. The CDR3 consists of 13 residues. CDR3 in DNA: TGCGCCAGCAGCCTCAACAGGGGGCAGCCCCAGCATTTT. It encodes CASSLNRGQPQHF.

As to this clone: A much more abundant neighbour one base away suggests this may be a read error. Other DNA sequences from this sample encode an identical CDR3 as well. The chain links TRBV2 to TRBJ1-1; D unresolved. Germline V gene lookup returns CDR1 SNHLY and CDR2 FYNNEI. V lost 10 bases and J lost 8, with 17 bases in between. The CDR3 contains 12 residues. CDR3 DNA: TGTGCCATCGCCGAGTTGGGGTTAGAAGCTTTCTTT. This encodes CAIAELGLEAFF.

The chain couples TRBV12-3 or TRBV12-4 to TRBJ2-7; TRBD1 is a possible D gene (6 bases). V was cut by 9 bases and J by 6 bases, with 18 bases left in between. CDR3 length: 13 amino acids. The CDR3 loop reads CASGGGRAFEQYF. DNA of the CDR3: TGTGCCAGTGGGGGCGGACGGGCCTTCGAGCAGTACTTC.

This clone was counted a single time. V usage is TRBV5-1 and J usage is TRBJ1-1; D is perhaps TRBD1 (6 bases). The CDR3 length is 14 residues. Germline values: CDR1 SGHRS, CDR2 YFSETQ. Trimming removed 3 bases from V and 1 base from J, with 10 bases in between. CDR3 nucleotides: TGCGCCAGCAGCTGGACAGCTTCGAACACTGAAGCTTTCTTT. Translation gives CASSWTASNTEAFF. Based on the CDR3 plus reference TRBV5-1 and TRBJ1-1, the full variable domain is KAGVTQTPRYLIKTRGQQVTLSCSPISGHRSVSWYQQTPGQGLQFLFEYFSETQRNKGNFPGRFSGRQFSNSRSEMNVSTLELGDSALYLCASSWTASNTEAFFGQGTRLTVV.

This clone showed up many times. The chain recombines TRBV19 with TRBJ2-7; TRBD1 matches at 10 bases. Looked up from germline, CDR1 is LNHDA and CDR2 is SQIVND (reference sequence). The V segment lost 7 bases and the J segment 1 base; nucleotides outside the gene matches: 4. This CDR3 is 14 amino acids long. The CDR3 is CASTPGQGSYEQYF. The CDR3 DNA reads as TGTGCCAGTACCCCGGGACAGGGGTCCTACGAGCAGTACTTC.

This clone was counted at least ten times. The chain has TRBV30 and TRBJ2-7, with D perhaps matching TRBD1 or TRBD2 (5 bases each). Germline-derived CDR1 and CDR2 are GTSNPN and SVGIG (reference sequence). The germline V and J ends were trimmed by 0 bases and 3 bases, with 12 bases remaining between them. The CDR3 is 14 residues long. The CDR3 loop is CAWSVLRGVYEQYF. CDR3 coding DNA: TGTGCCTGGAGTGTACTAAGGGGAGTCTACGAGCAGTACTTC.

This clone has a count of ten or more. The CDR3 does not end in the conserved phenylalanine or tryptophan, so this is likely a read error. Because the CDR3's place on the DNA is in doubt, the DNA is left out and the CDR3 is given as listed by TCRdb. The V and J genes are TRBV14 and TRBJ2-6. Germline CDR1 reads SGHDN; CDR2 reads FVKESK. From its first to its last residue, the CDR3 has 8 amino acids. This CDR3 reads CASSHGTS.

This clone was recorded at least ten times. The rearrangement joins TRBV28 to TRBJ1-6; TRBD1 might be the D (5 bases). Trimming took off 6 bases at V and 9 bases at J, with 9 bases between the two ends. The CDR3 runs 12 residues. Germline CDR1 and CDR2: MDHEN and SYDVKM. The CDR3 loop is CASSLQASPLHF. For the CDR3, the DNA is TGTGCCAGCAGCCTACAGGCTTCACCCCTCCACTTT.

In its sample, this clone was seen many times. The chain is built from TRBV27 and TRBJ2-3; possible D gene TRBD1, 6 bases. V was pared by 5 bases and J by 5 bases, with 14 bases between. The length of the CDR3 is 14 residues. The germline V gene has CDR1 MNHEY and CDR2 SMNVEV (reference sequence). The CDR3 bases are TGTGCCAGCAGTCCGACAGGACTTGGAGATACGCAGTATTTT. Translated: CASSPTGLGDTQYF.

At least ten counts were recorded for this clone. The gene calls are TRBV24-1 and TRBJ1-5; D is unclear. V lost 4 bases, J lost 0 bases, and 3 bases lay in between. Germline CDR1 and CDR2: KGHDR and SFDVKD. The CDR3 is 13 residues long. The CDR3: CATSEHSNQPQHF. CDR3 DNA: TGTGCCACCAGTGAACATAGCAATCAGCCCCAGCATTTT.

This clone was counted ten times or more. V gene TRBV6-4 combines with J gene TRBJ2-3, with 11 bases aligning to TRBD2. Trimming at V came to 4 bases and at J to 5 bases, leaving 5 bases not matched to a gene. The CDR3 totals 15 residues. CDR1 and CDR2 from the germline V gene are MRHNA and SNTAGT. CDR3 sequence reads: CASSALAGGLDTQYF. The CDR3 DNA follows: TGTGCCAGCAGTGCCCTAGCGGGGGGACTAGATACGCAGTATTTT.

This clone showed up many times. V and J are TRBV7-9 and TRBJ2-2, with D unresolved. V was shortened by 1 base and J by 10 bases, with 19 bases between the two germline ends. The CDR3 is 16 residues long. Per germline, CDR1 SEHNR and CDR2 FQNEAQ (reference sequence). The CDR3 nucleotides read TGTGCCAGCAGCTTAGGTCAGGCGCCGGTTTGGAAGGAGCTGTTTTTT. This encodes CASSLGQAPVWKELFF.

This clone was counted ten times or more. V is TRBV5-1 and J is TRBJ1-2; 8 positions agree with TRBD1. The V gene's germline CDR1 is SGHRS and CDR2 YFSETQ. The CDR3 extends over 15 amino acids. V shed 1 base, J shed 8 bases, and the junction held 10 bases outside the gene matches. The CDR3, as DNA: TGCGCCAGCAGCTTGTTTTCAGGGGGCATGGAAGGCTACACCTTC. Translating gives CASSLFSGGMEGYTF.

This clone was counted at least ten times. Other DNA variants within this sample encode the same CDR3. The V call is TRBV12-3 or TRBV12-4, the J call TRBJ1-2; 11 bases line up with TRBD1. The CDR3 totals 17 residues. Unmatched junction bases numbered 16, after V lost 6 bases and J lost 7 bases. Here the CDR3 DNA reads TGTGCCAGCAGCTTAAAGCGGACAGGGGGCTCTCGAGGTGGCTACACCTTC. Its protein is CASSLKRTGGSRGGYTF.

The sample holds many counts of this clone. The chain couples TRBV7-8 to TRBJ2-6; 10 bases agree with TRBD2. The CDR3 length is 19 residues. From germline, CDR1 is SGHVS and CDR2 FQNEAQ. V lost 5 bases, J lost 0 bases, and 10 bases stayed unmatched. DNA of the CDR3: TGTGCCAGCAGCCCAATCTCTAGCGGGAGAAGCTCTGGGGCCAACGTCCTGACTTTC. Translation gives CASSPISSGRSSGANVLTF.

This clone was found a few times. The sample carries other DNA sequences with the same CDR3. The rearrangement links TRBV20-1 to TRBJ2-1; 8 nucleotides agree with TRBD1. Germline trimming cut 1 base from V and 4 bases from J; bases unmatched to any gene: 6. Germline assignment: CDR1 DFQATT and CDR2 SNEGSKA (reference sequence). The CDR3 runs 15 residues. This CDR3 reads CSARVQGGRYNEQFF. The CDR3 coding sequence is TGCAGTGCTAGAGTACAGGGGGGCCGATACAATGAGCAGTTCTTC.

Ten or more counts support this clone. This sample includes further DNA sequences coding for the same CDR3. This sequence joins TRBV3-1 and TRBJ1-2; 7 nucleotides agree with TRBD1. The CDR3 length is 13 residues. Germline CDR1 reads LGHDT; CDR2 reads YNNKEL (reference sequence). V lost 4 bases and J lost 5; bases outside the gene matches: 4. The CDR3 loop reads CASSRDSLYGYTF. CDR3 bases: TGTGCCAGCAGCCGGGACAGTTTATATGGCTACACCTTC.